Below are 25 T cell receptor beta chains sequenced from a single sample in a study of T cells in Graves' hyperthyroidism and ophthalmopathy. RNA transcripts served as the template for amplifying TCR beta CDR3 regions. HTBI primers drove first-round RT-PCR of the TCR CDR3. TCRdb ran MiXCR on the multiplex PCR reads and lists one entry per CDR3 protein. The top ten hold roughly 50% of the sample, which has fewer than 250,000 distinct CDR3 sequences, under 20% seen once. The material sequenced was blood. All receptors derive from a man aged 50-59 years with Graves' hyperthyroidism.

Turning to this clonotype: A read error may be the cause here, since a much bigger clone is one base away. The V call is TRBV12-3 or TRBV12-4, the J call TRBJ2-1; 14 bases are shared with TRBD2. The CDR3 covers 15 residues. V shed 8 bases, J shed 7 bases, and the junction held 7 bases outside the gene matches. Written as DNA, the CDR3 is TGTGCCAGCCCCGAGAGACTAGCGGGAGGGAATGAGCAGTTCTTC. It translates to CASPERLAGGNEQFF.

This clonotype has just a few counts. The chain has TRBV7-8 and TRBJ2-7; a weak D match, TRBD2 (6 bases). This CDR3 has 14 amino acids. CDR1 is SGHVS, CDR2 FQNEAQ, per germline. Trimming stripped 1 base from V and 5 bases from J, with 12 bases between. CDR3 amino acids: CASSLGRRGDEQYF. The CDR3, as DNA: TGTGCCAGCAGCTTAGGTCGGAGGGGCGACGAGCAGTACTTC.

This clonotype has just a few counts. The V call is TRBV6-2 or TRBV6-3, the J call TRBJ2-1; 9 bases align to TRBD2. CDR3 size: 15 residues. CDR1 and CDR2 (germline): MNHEY, SVGEGT. The J segment lost 2 bases and the V segment lost 6 bases, leaving 5 bases of the junction unmatched. The CDR3 nucleotides read TGTGCCAGCAGAAGACTAGCGGAACCCTACAATGAGCAGTTCTTC. Translation: CASRRLAEPYNEQFF.

This clonotype was detected many times. The chain combines TRBV27 with TRBJ2-7; D may be TRBD1 or TRBD2 (5 bases each). Germline assignment: CDR1 MNHEY and CDR2 SMNVEV (reference sequence). The CDR3 is 14 residues long. V dropped 1 base and J dropped 5 bases, with 12 bases sitting between them. As DNA, the CDR3 is TGTGCCAGCAGTTTATTCCAGGGACGGGACGAGCAGTACTTC. Amino acids: CASSLFQGRDEQYF.

Many counts were recorded for this clonotype. The chain has TRBV7-2 and TRBJ2-5; perhaps TRBD2 as D (6 bases). The CDR3 runs 16 residues. The ends were cut back, 1 base at V and 5 bases at J, with 17 bases in the middle. Germline lookup yields CDR1 SGHTA and CDR2 FQGNSA. The CDR3 sequence: CASSLVWRARRETQYF. In DNA, the CDR3 is TGTGCCAGCAGCTTAGTCTGGAGGGCCCGGAGGGAGACCCAGTACTTC.

This clonotype showed up many times. The V gene is TRBV3-1, the J gene TRBJ2-7, with TRBD1 matching 8 bases. With 4 bases clipped from V and 3 bases from J, the junction kept 5 bases outside the gene matches. Looked up from germline, CDR1 is LGHDT and CDR2 is YNNKEL (reference sequence). The CDR3 is made up of 14 amino acids. This CDR3 reads CASSLSGQGYEQYF. The CDR3 nucleotides read TGTGCCAGCAGCCTCTCCGGACAGGGCTACGAGCAGTACTTC.

The genes are TRBV20-1 and TRBJ2-1; 7 bases match TRBD2. CDR3 length equals 13 residues. Germline V gene sequence: CDR1 DFQATT, CDR2 SNEGSKA (reference sequence). The V segment lost 3 bases and the J segment 1 base; nucleotides outside the gene matches: 0. CDR3 bases: TGCAGTGCTAGCGGGAGGTCCTACAATGAGCAGTTCTTC. This sequence encodes CSASGRSYNEQFF.

The V gene is TRBV10-1, the J gene TRBJ2-1; no clear D. Trimming stripped 7 bases from V and 2 bases from J, with 12 bases between. Germline V gene data show CDR1 as WNHNN and CDR2 as SYGVQD (reference sequence). CDR3 size: 14 residues. CDR3 bases: TGCGCCAGCAAAAGGCTAGTCCCCTACAATGAGCAGTTCTTC. Residues: CASKRLVPYNEQFF.

Many counts were recorded for this clonotype. The chain is built from TRBV7-8 and TRBJ1-2, with D possibly being TRBD1 (5 bases). This CDR3 has 13 amino acids. The V and J ends lost 2 bases and 4 bases respectively, with 8 bases between them. Germline CDR1 SGHVS, CDR2 FQNEAQ. The CDR3 loop is CASSLQGFYGYTF. Here the CDR3 DNA reads TGTGCCAGCAGCTTACAGGGTTTCTATGGCTACACCTTC.

To note about this clonotype: A read error may be the cause here, since a much bigger clone is one base away. It is likely a read error, because the conserved phenylalanine at the end of the CDR3 is missing. This chain uses TRBV12-3 or TRBV12-4 with TRBJ2-2; no clear D. This CDR3 is 13 amino acids long. Deletions cut 7 bases from V and 7 bases from J, with 13 bases between. The CDR3 DNA is TGTGCCAGCACCCTGGGTCGGTTCGGGGAGCTGTTTCTT. This codes for CASTLGRFGELFL.

This clonotype was observed a single time. The chain employs TRBV7-9 and TRBJ2-1, with TRBD2 as a possible D gene (7 bases). The CDR3 length is 14 residues. The germline gives CDR1 SEHNR, CDR2 FQNEAQ (reference sequence). The V gene lost 5 bases and the J gene lost 6 bases, with 14 bases spanning the gap. CDR3 in amino acids: CASSAWGGTNEQFF. The DNA of the CDR3 is TGTGCCAGCAGCGCCTGGGGGGGCACCAATGAGCAGTTCTTC.

The chain links TRBV4-3 to TRBJ2-5; maybe TRBD2 (7 bases). This CDR3 contains 15 residues. CDR1 and CDR2 from the germline V gene are LGHNA and YSLEER. Trimming left V 2 bases short and J 5 bases short, with 15 bases between. The CDR3 nucleotides read TGCGCCAGCAGCCAAACAAGGAGGGGGGGGGAGACCCAGTACTTC. Translating it yields CASSQTRRGGETQYF.

The chain couples TRBV7-9 to TRBJ1-5; D uncertain. Per germline, CDR1 SEHNR and CDR2 FQNEAQ (reference sequence). The V end lost 3 bases, the J end lost 4 bases, and 7 bases lay between the germline ends. The CDR3 is made up of 13 amino acids. The chain's CDR3 is CASSFSVNQPQHF. CDR3 bases: TGTGCCAGCAGCTTTTCAGTTAATCAGCCCCAGCATTTT.

This clonotype was seen a handful of times. The V call is TRBV12-3 or TRBV12-4, the J call TRBJ2-2, with 8 bases identical to TRBD1. CDR3 length: 15 residues. Unmatched junction bases numbered 6, after V lost 6 bases and J lost 3 bases. CDR3 in amino acids: CASRSQGADTGELFF. The DNA of the CDR3 is TGTGCCAGCAGGTCTCAGGGGGCTGACACCGGGGAGCTGTTTTTT.

The rearrangement links TRBV27 to TRBJ1-2; 11 positions match TRBD1. CDR1 is MNHEY, CDR2 SMNVEV, per germline (reference sequence). The CDR3 runs to 15 residues. The V gene end was trimmed by 7 bases and the J gene end by 2 bases; junction bases not matched to a gene: 6. CDR3 amino acids: CASKLRTGGNYGYTF. The CDR3 DNA is TGTGCCAGCAAACTTCGGACAGGGGGCAACTATGGCTACACCTTC.

This clonotype was recorded a few times. V is TRBV3-1 and J is TRBJ2-7; 7 nucleotides agree with TRBD2. This CDR3 region has 14 residues. V was pared by 5 bases and J by 9 bases, with 13 bases of the junction left unmatched. The germline gives CDR1 LGHDT, CDR2 YNNKEL (reference sequence). For the CDR3, the DNA is TGTGCCAGCAGCTCCCGGGGTAGCGGGCGCCCGCAGTACTTC. Amino acids: CASSSRGSGRPQYF.

In its sample, this clonotype was seen many times. V gene TRBV5-1 combines with J gene TRBJ1-5; D gene ambiguous. CDR3 length equals 15 residues. Trimming cost V 1 base and J 2 bases, with 10 bases left between them. CDR1 is SGHRS and CDR2 is YFSETQ in the germline V gene. The CDR3 nucleotides read TGCGCCAGCAGCTTGATGGGAGGAGGCAATCAGCCCCAGCATTTT. It translates to CASSLMGGGNQPQHF. The full variable domain, rest sourced from reference TRBV5-1 and TRBJ1-5, is KAGVTQTPRYLIKTRGQQVTLSCSPISGHRSVSWYQQTPGQGLQFLFEYFSETQRNKGNFPGRFSGRQFSNSRSEMNVSTLELGDSALYLCASSLMGGGNQPQHFGDGTRLSIL.

This clonotype has at least ten counts. This chain uses TRBV12-3 or TRBV12-4 with TRBJ2-5; 15 bases are shared with TRBD2. The CDR3 totals 16 residues. Trimming at V came to 5 bases and at J to 5 bases, leaving 6 bases not matched to a gene. CDR3 sequence: CASSTGLAGGYETQYF. Written as DNA, the CDR3 is TGTGCCAGCAGTACGGGACTAGCGGGAGGATACGAGACCCAGTACTTC.

This clonotype was seen at least ten times. The chain combines TRBV6-1 with TRBJ2-3, with 12 bases fitting TRBD2. The CDR3 extends over 15 amino acids. CDR1 and CDR2 from the germline V gene are MNHNS and SASEGT. V shed 1 base, J shed 4 bases, and the junction held 0 bases outside the gene matches. The CDR3 protein is CASSEGLAGADTQYF. The CDR3 nucleotides read TGTGCCAGCAGTGAAGGACTAGCGGGAGCAGATACGCAGTATTTT.

This chain connects TRBV19 to TRBJ2-5, with no clear D. Germline values: CDR1 LNHDA, CDR2 SQIVND (reference sequence). The V end was cut by 5 bases, the J end by 2 bases, with 15 bases between. CDR3 length: 15 amino acids. Written as DNA, the CDR3 is TGTGCCAGTAGTCCCCCAGGTTTCGCTCAAGAGACCCAGTACTTC. Translated, it gives CASSPPGFAQETQYF.

Details on this clonotype: A read error may produce the germline difference seen at one junction end. The chain links TRBV7-7 to TRBJ2-1; 7 bases fit TRBD1. CDR1 SSHAT and CDR2 FNYEAQ come from the germline V gene (reference sequence). The CDR3 length is 18 residues. In DNA form, the CDR3 reads TGTGCTAGCAGCTTAGCCCTTAACAGGGGCGGCTATTGTAATGAGCAGTTCTTC. Amino acid sequence: CASSLALNRGGYCNEQFF.

This clonotype occurred a few times. This chain uses TRBV4-1 with TRBJ2-1, with D possibly TRBD2 on 5 matching bases. This CDR3 has 13 residues. V lost 1 base to trimming and J lost 9 bases, with 10 bases between them. Germline loops: CDR1 MGHRA, CDR2 YSYEKL. DNA for the CDR3: TGCGCCAGCAGCCAAGCCGGGGTTCGTGAGCAGTTCTTC. It specifies CASSQAGVREQFF.

This clonotype is medium-sized in the sample. V usage is TRBV30 and J usage is TRBJ1-1, with 7 bases lining up with TRBD1. From germline, CDR1 is GTSNPN and CDR2 SVGIG (reference sequence). V lost 4 bases, J lost 8 bases, and 10 bases stayed unmatched. The CDR3 totals 13 residues. CDR3 loop: CAWNVRGQGEAFF. The CDR3 DNA sequence: TGTGCCTGGAATGTAAGGGGGCAGGGAGAAGCTTTCTTT.

The J gene is TRBJ2-3, the V gene TRBV4-2; 9 bases fit TRBD2. CDR1 is LGHNA, CDR2 YNFKEQ, per germline. The CDR3 runs 15 residues. V was pared by 4 bases and J by 2 bases, with 4 bases of the junction left unmatched. CDR3 bases: TGTGCCAGCAGCCTTAGCGGGGGACCCACAGATACGCAGTATTTT. It specifies CASSLSGGPTDTQYF.

In its sample, this clonotype was seen many times. V and J are TRBV20-1 and TRBJ2-3; perhaps D is TRBD1 or TRBD2 (6 bases each). V was clipped by 3 bases and J by 4 bases, with 14 bases between them. Germline V gene data show CDR1 as DFQATT and CDR2 as SNEGSKA (reference sequence). The CDR3 is 14 amino acids. CDR3: CSASSGAEADTQYF. The CDR3 region has the DNA TGCAGTGCTAGTTCGGGGGCCGAAGCAGATACGCAGTATTTT.